The 21 T cell receptor beta chains given below trace back to one sample, sequenced in a study of cytomegalovirus exposure and HLA in healthy donors. The PCR was carried out with 60 Vbeta primers and 13 Jbeta primers. Generated by immunoSEQ multiplex PCR, the TCRdb table keeps only in-frame clones and is missing some. The sample has around 150,000 clones, approximately 61% seen once; the top ten hold over 1.5%. Sequences were obtained from PBMCs. The receptor source for this set is a human donor in good health.

This sequence joins TRBV7-9 and TRBJ2-5; 7 bases map to TRBD1. V was clipped by 3 bases and J by 4 bases; unmatched bases: 5. The germline CDR1 and CDR2 sequences are SEHNR and FQNEAQ (reference sequence). CDR3 length: 14 residues. CDR3 coding DNA: TGTGCCAGCAGCTTCGACAGGGAACGAGAGACCCAGTACTTC. It specifies CASSFDRERETQYF.

The CDR3 region is CASTGTVSSYEQYF. The CDR3 region has the DNA TGTGCCAGCACCGGGACTGTGAGCTCCTACGAGCAGTACTTC. J is TRBJ2-7 and V is TRBV2; D may be TRBD2 (6 bases). V lost 7 bases and J 0 bases, leaving 13 bases between the germline ends. The CDR3 has 14 residues. Germline lookup yields CDR1 SNHLY and CDR2 FYNNEI.

The rearrangement uses TRBV7-9 and TRBJ2-5, with TRBD1 matching 8 bases. Per the germline V gene, CDR1 is SEHNR and CDR2 is FQNEAQ (reference sequence). CDR3 length: 16 amino acids. Losses at the gene ends were 4 bases for V and 5 bases for J; bases not matched to a gene: 12. In DNA, the CDR3 is TGTGCCAGCAGCTCAGTGCGGACAGGGCAGGGGGAGACCCAGTACTTC. Its translation: CASSSVRTGQGETQYF.

The rearrangement links TRBV4-1 to TRBJ2-1; 11 positions match TRBD2. The CDR3 covers 17 residues. Germline CDR1 and CDR2: MGHRA and YSYEKL. Trimming removed 0 bases from V and 4 bases from J; junction bases left unmatched: 5. The CDR3 region has the DNA TGCGCCAGCAGCCAAGAAAGTGGGACTAGCGGATACAATGAGCAGTTCTTC. Protein: CASSQESGTSGYNEQFF.

In its sample, this clone was seen a few times. This chain uses TRBV11-2 with TRBJ2-1; 8 positions match TRBD2. Per the germline V gene, CDR1 is SGHAT and CDR2 is FQNNGV. With V trimmed by 4 bases and J by 4 bases, 6 bases remained unmatched. The CDR3 is 15 residues long. CDR3 coding DNA: TGTGCCAGCAGCTCGACTAGCGTGAGGTACAATGAGCAGTTCTTC. It is translated as CASSSTSVRYNEQFF.

The V and J genes are TRBV28 and TRBJ2-7, with D possibly matching TRBD1 (6 bases). Looked up from germline, CDR1 is MDHEN and CDR2 is SYDVKM. CDR3 length: 13 amino acids. Trimming took off 3 bases at V and 1 base at J, with 7 bases between the two ends. CDR3 DNA: TGTGCCAGCAGTTTTGGACAGTCCTACGAGCAGTACTTC. This translates into CASSFGQSYEQYF.

The rearrangement uses TRBV19 and TRBJ2-2; D is possibly TRBD2 (5 bases). Trimming took 11 bases from V and 5 from J, leaving 18 bases between them. Per germline, CDR1 LNHDA and CDR2 SQIVND (reference sequence). The CDR3 is made up of 14 amino acids. Written as DNA, the CDR3 is TGTGCCGGGCCTTACGGGATCAGGACCGGGGAGCTGTTTTTT. Its translation: CAGPYGIRTGELFF.

This clone was counted only a few times. The V call is TRBV9, the J call TRBJ2-7, with 9 bases fitting TRBD2. The CDR3 has 17 amino acids. From germline, CDR1 is SGDLS and CDR2 YYNGEE. J was trimmed by 3 bases and V by 3 bases; bases with no gene match: 13. Here the CDR3 DNA reads TGTGCCAGCAGCGCCCGCGGGGGGGAGGGAAGCGTCTACGAGCAGTACTTC. It codes for CASSARGGEGSVYEQYF.

The rearrangement uses TRBV10-2 and TRBJ1-2; a weak D match, TRBD1 (6 bases). This CDR3 spans 12 amino acids. Trimming removed 4 bases at V and 14 bases at J, with 17 bases between. Germline V gives CDR1 WSHSY, CDR2 SAAADI. CDR3 nucleotides: TGCGCCAGCAGTGTCGCGGACAGCCGACCAACCTTC. Its protein product is CASSVADSRPTF.

The chain employs TRBV4-1 and TRBJ2-5, with 10 nucleotides matching TRBD1. Germline lookup yields CDR1 MGHRA and CDR2 YSYEKL. The CDR3 spans 17 residues. The trim removed 1 base at V and 1 base at J, leaving 6 bases unmatched. The DNA for the CDR3 is TGCGCCAGCAGCCAAGGGTGGACAGGGGGGCGCCAAGAGACCCAGTACTTC. Translated: CASSQGWTGGRQETQYF.

This clone was counted between two and nine times. V usage is TRBV4-1 and J usage is TRBJ1-5; D is ambiguous. The V gene lost 7 bases and the J gene lost 7 bases, with 20 bases spanning the gap. The CDR3 is made up of 15 amino acids. The germline gives CDR1 MGHRA, CDR2 YSYEKL. For the CDR3, the DNA is TGCGCCAGCACCAACGACAATTCGGGGAGCCAGCCCCAGCATTTT. This translates into CASTNDNSGSQPQHF.

A few counts support this clone. The rearrangement links TRBV28 to TRBJ1-2; 8 bases fit TRBD1. V was pared by 5 bases and J by 7 bases, with 6 bases of the junction left unmatched. This CDR3 has 13 residues. Looked up from germline, CDR1 is MDHEN and CDR2 is SYDVKM. The CDR3 is CASSTGQGGGYTF. The DNA for the CDR3 is TGTGCCAGCAGTACCGGACAGGGAGGTGGCTACACCTTC.

The V and J genes are TRBV18 and TRBJ2-7; 11 nucleotides line up with TRBD2. Germline loops: CDR1 KGHSH, CDR2 LQKENI. The CDR3 totals 14 residues. V lost 3 bases and J lost 4; bases outside the gene matches: 2. CDR3 region: CASSPGTSGYEQYF. CDR3 in DNA: TGTGCCAGCTCACCCGGGACTAGCGGATACGAGCAGTACTTC.

This clone came up a few times. V gene TRBV20-1 combines with J gene TRBJ2-1; no definite D call. The length of the CDR3 is 11 residues. The germline gives CDR1 DFQATT, CDR2 SNEGSKA (reference sequence). Trimming shortened V by 0 bases and J by 10 bases, and 7 bases separated the two germline ends. CDR3 sequence: CSARDTSEQFF. CDR3 nucleotides: TGCAGTGCTAGAGATACTTCGGAGCAGTTCTTC.

This clone occurred a few times. The chain employs TRBV11-2 and TRBJ2-5, with D maybe TRBD2 (6 bases). Germline lookup yields CDR1 SGHAT and CDR2 FQNNGV. This CDR3 contains 17 residues. Trimming shortened V by 7 bases and J by 2 bases, and 23 bases separated the two germline ends. CDR3 nucleotide sequence: TGTGCCAGCACCCGACAGTGGGTCCCTCGGGGGCAAGAGACCCAGTACTTC. Encoded protein: CASTRQWVPRGQETQYF.

The genes are TRBV5-1 and TRBJ1-4, with D perhaps matching TRBD1 (6 bases). Deletions cut 4 bases from V and 6 bases from J, with 19 bases between. Germline CDR1 reads SGHRS; CDR2 reads YFSETQ. The length of the CDR3 is 16 residues. The CDR3 is CASSAVQGRAHEKLFF. CDR3 coding DNA: TGCGCCAGCAGCGCGGTACAGGGTCGGGCTCATGAAAAACTGTTTTTT.

The chain joins TRBV4-1 to TRBJ2-7, with a possible D match to TRBD2 (6 bases). Germline CDR1 and CDR2: MGHRA and YSYEKL. The CDR3 length is 15 residues. Trimming removed 0 bases from V and 3 bases from J, with 12 bases in between. This chain's CDR3 is CASSQDLADHYEQYF. CDR3 nucleotide sequence: TGCGCCAGCAGCCAAGATTTAGCGGACCACTACGAGCAGTACTTC.

A single count supports this clone. The chain combines TRBV5-1 with TRBJ2-7, with D maybe TRBD2 (6 bases). Trimming pared 3 bases from V and 5 bases from J, leaving 18 bases between. Germline loops: CDR1 SGHRS, CDR2 YFSETQ. This CDR3 has 15 amino acids. The CDR3 is CASSSGTGASDEQYF. Here the CDR3 DNA reads TGCGCCAGCAGCTCGGGAACGGGAGCCAGCGACGAGCAGTACTTC.

Turning to this clone: A junction boundary mismatches the germline segment, possibly from a read error. The genes are TRBV27 and TRBJ1-5; D might be TRBD1 (5 bases). Germline V CDR1 and CDR2: MNHEY, SMNVEV (reference sequence). CDR3 length equals 13 residues. The CDR3 spells CASSYDSTQPQHF. CDR3 sequence (DNA): TGTGCCAGCAGTTACGACAGCACTCAGCCCCAGCATTTT.

The V call is TRBV28, the J call TRBJ1-2, with D hard to call. V gave up 5 bases and J gave up 8 bases, with 15 bases separating them. The CDR3 loop spans 13 amino acids. CDR1 MDHEN and CDR2 SYDVKM come from the germline V gene. Written as DNA, the CDR3 is TGTGCCAGCAGTGAAGGGAGGGATGTGGGCTACACCTTC. Translation gives CASSEGRDVGYTF.

The chain employs TRBV28 and TRBJ1-5; 9 nucleotides align to TRBD1. The CDR3 has 15 amino acids. CDR1 is MDHEN, CDR2 SYDVKM, per germline. V dropped 5 bases and J dropped 4; count of bases not matched to a gene: 6. CDR3 residues: CASSRGTGLNQPQHF. The DNA for the CDR3 is TGTGCCAGCAGTAGGGGGACAGGGCTAAATCAGCCCCAGCATTTT.